Listed below are T cell receptor beta chains from one sample, sequenced in a study of T cell repertoires in cytomegalovirus infection. Using its own MiXCR run on the reads, TCRdb lists one record per CDR3 protein. This sample has approximately 500,000 distinct CDR3 sequences, with roughly a third found just once. These receptors have no known antigen. The sample in question was cultured PBMCs, obtained from culture after CMV antigen stimulation. The receptor set was obtained from a human donor in good health (CMV status not recorded). Some clones in this sample may be carry-over from other donors' samples. The CDR3 runs from the conserved cysteine through the conserved F or W. A D gene is named only where the DNA matches it firmly. Size values are once, few and many counts, or a class for expanded clones, and some rows have none.

CDR3aa: CASSYRVPYEQYF; CDR3nt: TGTGCCAGCAGTTACCGGGTCCCCTACGAGCAGTACTTC; d_gene: -; abundance: -; v_gene: TRBV6-2/TRBV6-3; j_gene: TRBJ2-7
CDR3aa: CASSSGQGAGEQYF; CDR3nt: TGTGCCAGCAGTTCCGGACAGGGGGCAGGCGAGCAGTACTTC; d_gene: TRBD1; abundance: few; v_gene: TRBV12-3/TRBV12-4; j_gene: TRBJ2-7
CDR3aa: CASSPPYTF; CDR3nt: TGTGCCAGCAGTCCCCCCTACACCTTC; d_gene: -; abundance: few; v_gene: TRBV6-2/TRBV6-3; j_gene: TRBJ1-2
CDR3aa: CASSLSRDTEAFF; CDR3nt: TGTGCCAGCAGCTTGTCCAGGGACACTGAAGCTTTCTTT; d_gene: -; abundance: many; v_gene: TRBV7-2; j_gene: TRBJ1-1
CDR3aa: CASSGLSGRGYF; CDR3nt: TGTGCCAGCAGTGGACTTAGCGGGAGGGGTTACTTC; d_gene: TRBD2; abundance: -; v_gene: TRBV25-1; j_gene: TRBJ2-4
CDR3aa: CASSLGWPADTQYF; CDR3nt: TGTGCCAGCAGCTTAGGTTGGCCCGCAGATACGCAGTATTTT; d_gene: -; abundance: few; v_gene: TRBV7-2; j_gene: TRBJ2-3
CDR3aa: CASSQDRRLSGNTIYF; CDR3nt: TGCGCCAGCAGCCAAGACAGACGGCTTTCTGGAAACACCATATATTTT; d_gene: -; abundance: -; v_gene: TRBV4-3; j_gene: TRBJ1-3
CDR3aa: CSARDPLAGNYGYTF; CDR3nt: TGCAGTGCTAGAGATCCCCTGGCGGGGAACTATGGCTACACCTTC; d_gene: -; abundance: few; v_gene: TRBV20-1; j_gene: TRBJ1-2
CDR3aa: CASSAPLQGSTDTQYF; CDR3nt: TGTGCCAGCAGCGCACCTCTACAGGGGAGCACAGATACGCAGTATTTT; d_gene: TRBD1; abundance: few; v_gene: TRBV28; j_gene: TRBJ2-3
CDR3aa: CASRSADTDTQYF; CDR3nt: TGTGCCAGCAGGTCGGCGGACACAGATACGCAGTATTTT; d_gene: -; abundance: few; v_gene: TRBV12-3/TRBV12-4; j_gene: TRBJ2-3
CDR3aa: CASNSEKESPLHF; CDR3nt: TGTGCCAGCAACTCGGAAAAGGAATCACCCCTCCACTTT; d_gene: -; abundance: few; v_gene: TRBV6-2/TRBV6-3; j_gene: TRBJ1-6
CDR3aa: CASRITGELFF; CDR3nt: TGTGCCAGTAGGATCACCGGGGAGCTGTTTTTT; d_gene: -; abundance: few; v_gene: TRBV19; j_gene: TRBJ2-2
CDR3aa: CASRLDRDTISPLHF; CDR3nt: TGTGCCAGCAGACTTGACCGGGATACTATATCACCCCTCCACTTT; d_gene: -; abundance: few; v_gene: TRBV6-1; j_gene: TRBJ1-6
CDR3aa: CASSSERGPLSETQYF; CDR3nt: TGTGCCAGCAGTTCAGAGAGGGGCCCCCTATCAGAGACCCAGTACTTC; d_gene: -; abundance: few; v_gene: TRBV2; j_gene: TRBJ2-5
CDR3aa: CASSFLAGSTDTQYF; CDR3nt: TGTGCCAGCAGCTTCCTAGCGGGATCCACAGATACGCAGTATTTT; d_gene: TRBD2; abundance: many; v_gene: TRBV7-2; j_gene: TRBJ2-3
CDR3aa: CASSVRSESYNEQFF; CDR3nt: TGTGCCAGCAGTGTTCGTTCTGAATCCTACAATGAGCAGTTCTTC; d_gene: -; abundance: few; v_gene: TRBV9; j_gene: TRBJ2-1
CDR3aa: CASSFYSEVATDTQYF; CDR3nt: TGTGCCAGCAGTTTCTATTCGGAGGTCGCCACAGATACGCAGTATTTT; d_gene: -; abundance: few; v_gene: TRBV6-2/TRBV6-3; j_gene: TRBJ2-3
CDR3aa: CASSAAATGLYGYTF; CDR3nt: TGTGCCAGCAGTGCCGCCGCGACGGGCCTCTATGGCTACACCTTC; d_gene: -; abundance: -; v_gene: TRBV25-1; j_gene: TRBJ1-2
CDR3aa: CASSQDQDQFNQPQHF; CDR3nt: TGCGCCAGCAGCCAAGATCAGGACCAGTTCAATCAGCCCCAGCATTTT; d_gene: -; abundance: -; v_gene: TRBV4-1; j_gene: TRBJ1-5
CDR3aa: CASSRGPALGYEAFF; CDR3nt: TGCGCCAGCAGCCGCGGGCCCGCCTTGGGTTATGAAGCTTTCTTT; d_gene: -; abundance: few; v_gene: TRBV4-1; j_gene: TRBJ1-1
CDR3aa: CASSYDRVATNEKLFF; CDR3nt: TGTGCCAGCAGTTACGACAGGGTTGCAACTAATGAAAAACTGTTTTTT; d_gene: TRBD1; abundance: -; v_gene: TRBV6-5; j_gene: TRBJ1-4
CDR3aa: CASSERTGRGRGSYEQYF; CDR3nt: TGTGCCAGCAGCGAAAGGACAGGGAGGGGACGCGGCTCCTACGAGCAGTACTTC; d_gene: -; abundance: -; v_gene: TRBV7-9; j_gene: TRBJ2-7
CDR3aa: CASSLDLGDTEAFF; CDR3nt: TGTGCCAGCAGCTTAGATCTTGGGGACACTGAAGCTTTCTTT; d_gene: -; abundance: -; v_gene: TRBV11-3; j_gene: TRBJ1-1
CDR3aa: CATSRDRISGNTIYF; CDR3nt: TGTGCCACCAGCAGAGATCGTATCTCTGGAAACACCATATATTTT; d_gene: -; abundance: -; v_gene: TRBV15; j_gene: TRBJ1-3
CDR3aa: CASSLEPGTNTEAFF; CDR3nt: TGTGCCAGCAGCTTAGAGCCGGGGACGAACACTGAAGCTTTCTTT; d_gene: -; abundance: few; v_gene: TRBV11-2; j_gene: TRBJ1-1
CDR3aa: CASSLSRGAGEKLFF; CDR3nt: TGTGCCAGCAGCCTAAGCCGGGGGGCCGGTGAAAAACTGTTTTTT; d_gene: -; abundance: few; v_gene: TRBV11-3; j_gene: TRBJ1-4
CDR3aa: CASGYLTTGELFF; CDR3nt: TGTGCCAGCGGGTACCTAACCACCGGGGAGCTGTTTTTT; d_gene: -; abundance: many; v_gene: TRBV6-5; j_gene: TRBJ2-2
CDR3aa: CASSSTGTSGRRGETQYF; CDR3nt: TGTGCCAGCAGCTCTACCGGGACTAGCGGGAGGCGGGGTGAGACCCAGTACTTC; d_gene: TRBD2; abundance: -; v_gene: TRBV6-1; j_gene: TRBJ2-5
CDR3aa: CASSSLAGIEETQYF; CDR3nt: TGTGCCAGCAGCTCATTAGCGGGAATAGAAGAGACCCAGTACTTC; d_gene: TRBD2; abundance: many; v_gene: TRBV7-2; j_gene: TRBJ2-5
CDR3aa: CASSLRQGDSGANVLTF; CDR3nt: TGTGCCAGCAGCCTCCGCCAGGGTGATTCTGGGGCCAACGTCCTGACTTTC; d_gene: -; abundance: -; v_gene: TRBV11-2; j_gene: TRBJ2-6
CDR3aa: CASSQDLAGSDEQFF; CDR3nt: TGTGCCAGCAGCCAAGATCTAGCGGGTAGCGATGAGCAGTTCTTC; d_gene: TRBD2; abundance: -; v_gene: TRBV3-1; j_gene: TRBJ2-1
CDR3aa: CASSIVGELFF; CDR3nt: TGTGCCAGTAGTATAGTCGGGGAGCTGTTTTTT; d_gene: -; abundance: few; v_gene: TRBV19; j_gene: TRBJ2-2